This T cell receptor beta chain was documented in a study of vaccination and CD4 T cells after COVID-19. For the study at large: At a median approximately 97 days (range 35 to 161) after diagnosis, post-COVID samples were drawn.

Of note for this clonotype: Its matching antigen is unknown.

Germline V gene lookup returns CDR1 SQVTM and CDR2 ANQGSEA. V lost 6 bases to trimming and J lost 4 bases, with 7 bases between them. The CDR3 spans 11 residues. Treatment defined: approximately 9-day PBMC culture with coronavirus spike peptide pools or control peptides (ViraFEST assay). PCR tests turned positive between March and December 2020, before US Alpha, Beta and Delta variants. After more than 9 days of culture, CD4+ T cells were negatively selected. The Oncomine TCR Beta short-read assay sequenced DNA from cultured CD4+ T cells. Genomic DNA was taken out of cultured CD4+ T cells by extraction. TCRdb used MiXCR to reprocess the PCR reads, holding one entry per CDR3 protein. This sample has about 14,000 distinct CDR3 sequences, with 55% to 60% found just once.

Material for sequencing was CD4+ T cells from blood, cultured in vitro. The gene calls are TRBV29-1 and TRBJ2-1, with D perhaps TRBD1 (6 bases). The sequence derives from a human donor who had recovered from COVID-19. The CDR3 is CSVDSYNEQFF. The CDR3 DNA follows: TGCAGCGTGGACAGTTACAATGAGCAGTTCTTC.